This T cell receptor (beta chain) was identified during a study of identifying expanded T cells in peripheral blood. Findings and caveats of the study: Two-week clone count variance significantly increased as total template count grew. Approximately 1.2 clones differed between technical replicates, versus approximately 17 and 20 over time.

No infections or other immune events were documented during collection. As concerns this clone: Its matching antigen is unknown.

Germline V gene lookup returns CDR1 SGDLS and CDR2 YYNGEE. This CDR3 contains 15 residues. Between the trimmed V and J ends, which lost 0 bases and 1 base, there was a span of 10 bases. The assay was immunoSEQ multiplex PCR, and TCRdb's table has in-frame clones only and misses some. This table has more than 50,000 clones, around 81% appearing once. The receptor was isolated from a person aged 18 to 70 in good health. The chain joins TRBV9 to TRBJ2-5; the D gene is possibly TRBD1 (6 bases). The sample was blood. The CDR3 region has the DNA TGTGCCAGCAGCGTAGCCAGGGGACCCCAAGAGACCCAGTACTTC. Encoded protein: CASSVARGPQETQYF.